This is a list of T cell receptor beta chains from one sample in a study of beta chain features in type 1 diabetes. Sequenced by immunoSEQ multiplex PCR; TCRdb stores in-frame clones only, minus some. The data contain some 290,000 clones, 14% of them singletons. Sequencing input: naive CD4+ T cells from blood. Receptor source: a man aged 30 to 45 with type 1 diabetes. Each CDR3 is given with its conserved first and last residue. The D gene is left open where the match is weak. Clone size is shown for a subset of rows, as once, few, many or a class of expanded clone.

CDR3nt: TGTGCCAGCTCCGCCGGGGACAGTCCTTTCTTT
CDR3aa: CASSAGDSPFF
abundance: NA
v_gene: TRBV7-9
j_gene: TRBJ1-1
d_gene: TRBD1

CDR3nt: TGTGCCACCAGCAGAGATCAAGGCAGGATGAACACTGAAGCTTTCTTT
CDR3aa: CATSRDQGRMNTEAFF
abundance: NA
v_gene: TRBV15
j_gene: TRBJ1-1
d_gene: NA

CDR3nt: TGCAGCGTGCGGACAGGATTGAACACTGAAGCTTTCTTT
CDR3aa: CSVRTGLNTEAFF
abundance: few
v_gene: TRBV29-1
j_gene: TRBJ1-1
d_gene: TRBD1

CDR3nt: TGTGCCAGCAGTCAAGGACAGGGGGGAGTAGAGACCCAGTACTTC
CDR3aa: CASSQGQGGVETQYF
abundance: few
v_gene: TRBV6-5
j_gene: TRBJ2-5
d_gene: TRBD1

CDR3nt: TGTGCCACCAGCAGAGATCAACAGGCTGAAGCTTTCTTT
CDR3aa: CATSRDQQAEAFF
abundance: NA
v_gene: TRBV15
j_gene: TRBJ1-1
d_gene: NA

CDR3nt: TGTGCCAGCAGCCCCCTAGATACGCAGTATTTT
CDR3aa: CASSPLDTQYF
abundance: few
v_gene: TRBV7-9
j_gene: TRBJ2-3
d_gene: NA

CDR3nt: TGCAGCGTTGTACTAGCGGGAGGGTCGAGCTCCTACGAGCAGTACTTC
CDR3aa: CSVVLAGGSSSYEQYF
abundance: few
v_gene: TRBV29-1
j_gene: TRBJ2-7
d_gene: TRBD2

CDR3nt: TGTGCCAGCAGCTCCGGGACAGACAACAATGAGCAGTTCTTC
CDR3aa: CASSSGTDNNEQFF
abundance: NA
v_gene: TRBV7-9
j_gene: TRBJ2-1
d_gene: TRBD1

CDR3nt: TGTGCCAGCACCCGTAGGGGCATGGTCACTGAAGCTTTCTTT
CDR3aa: CASTRRGMVTEAFF
abundance: NA
v_gene: TRBV28
j_gene: TRBJ1-1
d_gene: NA

CDR3nt: TGTGCCAGCAGCTTTCAAGGCGAGGGCAATGAAAAACTGTTTTTT
CDR3aa: CASSFQGEGNEKLFF
abundance: NA
v_gene: TRBV9
j_gene: TRBJ1-4
d_gene: NA

CDR3nt: TGTGCCAGCAGTTGGAGCACTAATGAAAAACTGTTTTTT
CDR3aa: CASSWSTNEKLFF
abundance: NA
v_gene: TRBV28
j_gene: TRBJ1-4
d_gene: NA

CDR3nt: TGTGCCAGCAGCTTAGCAAGGGGGGGGGCCTACAATGAGCAGTTCTTC
CDR3aa: CASSLARGGAYNEQFF
abundance: few
v_gene: TRBV7-2
j_gene: TRBJ2-1
d_gene: NA

CDR3nt: TGTGCCAGCAGTCCCGGACTAGCGGGTTACTACAATGAGCAGTTCTTC
CDR3aa: CASSPGLAGYYNEQFF
abundance: few
v_gene: TRBV28
j_gene: TRBJ2-1
d_gene: TRBD2

CDR3nt: TGCAGCGTCTTGACGGGGTCCTACGAGCAGTACTTC
CDR3aa: CSVLTGSYEQYF
abundance: few
v_gene: TRBV29-1
j_gene: TRBJ2-7
d_gene: NA

CDR3nt: TGCGCCAGCAGCCAAGATAAGGGGTCCGGGGCCAACGTCCTGACTTTC
CDR3aa: CASSQDKGSGANVLTF
abundance: NA
v_gene: TRBV4-1
j_gene: TRBJ2-6
d_gene: NA

CDR3nt: TGTGCCAGCAGCTTAGAGCGGTCGGAGACCCAGTACTTC
CDR3aa: CASSLERSETQYF
abundance: NA
v_gene: TRBV11-3
j_gene: TRBJ2-5
d_gene: NA

CDR3nt: TGTGCCAGCAGCTCCGGGACTAGCGGGAGGAACACCGGGGAGCTGTTTTTT
CDR3aa: CASSSGTSGRNTGELFF
abundance: few
v_gene: TRBV7-9
j_gene: TRBJ2-2
d_gene: TRBD2

CDR3nt: TGCGCCAGCAGCCAAGTTTTGAGAGATGAGCAGTACTTC
CDR3aa: CASSQVLRDEQYF
abundance: few
v_gene: TRBV4-3
j_gene: TRBJ2-7
d_gene: NA

CDR3nt: TGTGCCAGCAGGAACCTACAGGGGGCCGAGCAGTACTTC
CDR3aa: CASRNLQGAEQYF
abundance: NA
v_gene: TRBV6-6
j_gene: TRBJ2-7
d_gene: TRBD1

CDR3nt: TGTGCCAGCAGTCTTGGGACAGGCTCCTACGAGCAGTACTTC
CDR3aa: CASSLGTGSYEQYF
abundance: NA
v_gene: TRBV7-9
j_gene: TRBJ2-7
d_gene: TRBD1

CDR3nt: TGCGCCAGCAGCGGGCTAGCGGCCAGGGAGCTGTTTTTT
CDR3aa: CASSGLAARELFF
abundance: few
v_gene: TRBV5-1
j_gene: TRBJ2-2
d_gene: TRBD2

CDR3nt: TGTGCCAGCAGTCCGGGGGGTAAGAGTGAGACCCAGTACTTC
CDR3aa: CASSPGGKSETQYF
abundance: NA
v_gene: TRBV28
j_gene: TRBJ2-5
d_gene: TRBD2

CDR3nt: TGTGCCAGCAGCTTGCCCGGGATCGGCACAGATACGCAGTATTTT
CDR3aa: CASSLPGIGTDTQYF
abundance: few
v_gene: TRBV5-8
j_gene: TRBJ2-3
d_gene: NA

CDR3nt: TGTGCCAGCAGGTCCAACAATGAGCAGTTCTTC
CDR3aa: CASRSNNEQFF
abundance: few
v_gene: TRBV19
j_gene: TRBJ2-1
d_gene: NA

CDR3nt: TGTGCCAGCAGCCCACGGGGCTCTGGGGCCAACGTCCTGACTTTC
CDR3aa: CASSPRGSGANVLTF
abundance: few
v_gene: TRBV9
j_gene: TRBJ2-6
d_gene: NA

CDR3nt: TGTGCCAGCTCACCACCTAGCGGGAGCTACAATGAGCAGTTCTTC
CDR3aa: CASSPPSGSYNEQFF
abundance: few
v_gene: TRBV18
j_gene: TRBJ2-1
d_gene: TRBD2

CDR3nt: TGTGCCAGCAGCCGCTTTCCCCCCTTGGGACAGATACGCACAGATACGCAGTATTTT
CDR3aa: CASSRFPPLGQIRTDTQYF
abundance: NA
v_gene: TRBV7-9
j_gene: TRBJ2-3
d_gene: TRBD1

CDR3nt: TGTGCCAGCAGTTTAGGCGGGAGGACAGATACGCAGTATTTT
CDR3aa: CASSLGGRTDTQYF
abundance: NA
v_gene: TRBV28
j_gene: TRBJ2-3
d_gene: TRBD2

CDR3nt: TGTGCCAGCAGCTACAGGGATAACACTGAAGCTTTCTTT
CDR3aa: CASSYRDNTEAFF
abundance: few
v_gene: TRBV13
j_gene: TRBJ1-1
d_gene: NA

CDR3nt: TGTGCCAGTAGTATTTGGGGCGCTCGGACCAATGAGCAGTTCTTC
CDR3aa: CASSIWGARTNEQFF
abundance: NA
v_gene: TRBV19
j_gene: TRBJ2-1
d_gene: NA

CDR3nt: TGTGCCAGCAGCGGGACTAGCGGACCAACCGGGGAGCTGTTTTTT
CDR3aa: CASSGTSGPTGELFF
abundance: few
v_gene: TRBV9
j_gene: TRBJ2-2
d_gene: TRBD2

CDR3nt: TGCGCCAGCAGCCGCGACTCGGCGGAGACCCAGTACTTC
CDR3aa: CASSRDSAETQYF
abundance: few
v_gene: TRBV5-1
j_gene: TRBJ2-5
d_gene: NA

CDR3nt: TGTGCCAGCAGCTTAGTGGCCGCCCGGGGCACTGAAGCTTTCTTT
CDR3aa: CASSLVAARGTEAFF
abundance: NA
v_gene: TRBV7-2
j_gene: TRBJ1-1
d_gene: NA

CDR3nt: TGTGCCAGCAGTTCCGCCGGGACAGTGGGAGAGACCCAGTACTTC
CDR3aa: CASSSAGTVGETQYF
abundance: NA
v_gene: TRBV25-1
j_gene: TRBJ2-5
d_gene: TRBD1

CDR3nt: TGTGCCACACAGACGGTCTCCTACGAGCAGTACTTC
CDR3aa: CATQTVSYEQYF
abundance: few
v_gene: TRBV19
j_gene: TRBJ2-7
d_gene: NA

CDR3nt: TGTGCCAGCAGCGTAGACGGGGAGAACACTGAAGCTTTCTTT
CDR3aa: CASSVDGENTEAFF
abundance: few
v_gene: TRBV9
j_gene: TRBJ1-1
d_gene: NA

CDR3nt: TGCAGCGGCCACCTCGGACAGCCGAGGGATCAGTACTTC
CDR3aa: CSGHLGQPRDQYF
abundance: few
v_gene: TRBV29-1
j_gene: TRBJ2-7
d_gene: NA

CDR3nt: TGTGCCAGCAGTTTATCGGACGGAGGGGAGACCCAGTACTTC
CDR3aa: CASSLSDGGETQYF
abundance: NA
v_gene: TRBV27
j_gene: TRBJ2-5
d_gene: NA

CDR3nt: TGCGCCAGCAGCTTGGGCGCAGGGGGCAACATTCAGTACTTC
CDR3aa: CASSLGAGGNIQYF
abundance: NA
v_gene: TRBV5-1
j_gene: TRBJ2-4
d_gene: TRBD1

CDR3nt: TGTGCCAGCAGCGTAGCGGGAGGGCCCGCTTACAATGAGCAGTTCTTC
CDR3aa: CASSVAGGPAYNEQFF
abundance: NA
v_gene: TRBV7-8
j_gene: TRBJ2-1
d_gene: TRBD2

CDR3nt: TGCGCCAGCAGCCGCGAGGATAGCTCCTACAATGAGCAGTTCTTC
CDR3aa: CASSREDSSYNEQFF
abundance: NA
v_gene: TRBV5-1
j_gene: TRBJ2-1
d_gene: NA

CDR3nt: TGCAGCGTTGAAGCAGGGAGGTCCTTCACCGGTGAGCAGTTCTTC
CDR3aa: CSVEAGRSFTGEQFF
abundance: few
v_gene: TRBV29-1
j_gene: TRBJ2-1
d_gene: NA

CDR3nt: TGCAGCGTCCGGAGTGGGACTGAAGCTTTCTTT
CDR3aa: CSVRSGTEAFF
abundance: NA
v_gene: TRBV29-1
j_gene: TRBJ1-1
d_gene: NA

CDR3nt: TGTGCCAGCAGCCGTGTAGCGGGAGAGACCTACGAGCAGTACTTC
CDR3aa: CASSRVAGETYEQYF
abundance: NA
v_gene: TRBV11-2
j_gene: TRBJ2-7
d_gene: TRBD2

CDR3nt: TGTGCCTGGAGTGTATCCGGGACAGGGGCAGATACGCAGTATTTT
CDR3aa: CAWSVSGTGADTQYF
abundance: NA
v_gene: TRBV30
j_gene: TRBJ2-3
d_gene: TRBD1

CDR3nt: TGTGCCAGCAGTGCCGCCGGGACAGGGAAAGAGACCCAGTACTTC
CDR3aa: CASSAAGTGKETQYF
abundance: NA
v_gene: TRBV6-6
j_gene: TRBJ2-5
d_gene: TRBD1

CDR3nt: TGTGCCACCAGCGAGTCACATGCGGGAGATAGAGAGCAGTACTTC
CDR3aa: CATSESHAGDREQYF
abundance: NA
v_gene: TRBV15
j_gene: TRBJ2-5
d_gene: TRBD2

CDR3nt: TGTGCCGTAACCAGGGAGGTGCGCCAGCCCCAGCATTTT
CDR3aa: CAVTREVRQPQHF
abundance: NA
v_gene: TRBV28
j_gene: TRBJ1-5
d_gene: NA

CDR3nt: TGTGCCAGCAGCTTCGACTCACAAAAGCTGTTTTTT
CDR3aa: CASSFDSQKLFF
abundance: few
v_gene: TRBV7-9
j_gene: TRBJ2-2
d_gene: NA

CDR3nt: TGTGCCAGCAGTCCTACAGGGGGCTCCTACAATGAGCAGTTCTTC
CDR3aa: CASSPTGGSYNEQFF
abundance: NA
v_gene: TRBV6-5
j_gene: TRBJ2-1
d_gene: TRBD1

CDR3nt: TGTGCCAGCAGCCAAGCCCGGTTGGCTGAAGCTTTCTTT
CDR3aa: CASSQARLAEAFF
abundance: few
v_gene: TRBV14
j_gene: TRBJ1-1
d_gene: NA

CDR3nt: TGTGCCAGCAGTTCCCTGGGACAGGGGTACACCTTC
CDR3aa: CASSSLGQGYTF
abundance: few
v_gene: TRBV28
j_gene: TRBJ1-2
d_gene: TRBD1

CDR3nt: TGCGCCAGCAGCCAAGATCCCCAGGGGAGCTACGAGCAGTACTTC
CDR3aa: CASSQDPQGSYEQYF
abundance: NA
v_gene: TRBV4-3
j_gene: TRBJ2-7
d_gene: NA

CDR3nt: TGTGCCAGTAGTACAGGGCACTATGGCTACACCTTC
CDR3aa: CASSTGHYGYTF
abundance: NA
v_gene: TRBV19
j_gene: TRBJ1-2
d_gene: NA

CDR3nt: TGTGCCTGGAGTCTGGACAGTAACTATGGCTACACCTTC
CDR3aa: CAWSLDSNYGYTF
abundance: NA
v_gene: TRBV30
j_gene: TRBJ1-2
d_gene: NA

CDR3nt: TGCAGCGTTCCCAATCAGGGGCTAGAGACCCAGTACTTC
CDR3aa: CSVPNQGLETQYF
abundance: NA
v_gene: TRBV29-1
j_gene: TRBJ2-5
d_gene: NA

CDR3nt: TGTGCCTGGAGATCATCAGTCGAGCAGTACTTC
CDR3aa: CAWRSSVEQYF
abundance: few
v_gene: TRBV30
j_gene: TRBJ2-7
d_gene: NA

CDR3nt: TGTGCCAGCAGTCCGGACAGGCTCTATGGCTACACCTTC
CDR3aa: CASSPDRLYGYTF
abundance: few
v_gene: TRBV2
j_gene: TRBJ1-2
d_gene: TRBD1

CDR3nt: TGTGCCAGCAGCCAAGATTTCGGGGCAGGGGATCGAGCTTTCTTT
CDR3aa: CASSQDFGAGDRAFF
abundance: NA
v_gene: TRBV4-2
j_gene: TRBJ1-1
d_gene: NA

CDR3nt: TGTGCCAGCACATTGACTAGCGGGAGCCCTGAGCAGTTCTTC
CDR3aa: CASTLTSGSPEQFF
abundance: NA
v_gene: TRBV2
j_gene: TRBJ2-1
d_gene: TRBD2